This TCR beta chain was sequenced during a study of cytomegalovirus exposure and HLA in healthy donors. Study-wide points: A prior analysis recorded that most TCR beta V segments were productive about 87% or about 30% of the time. Later work found most CMV-associated TCR beta chains apparently HLA-restricted. Overall, around 150 TCR beta chains were annotated as cytomegalovirus-associated.

The CDR3 is made up of 14 amino acids. Germline V gene lookup returns CDR1 MRHNA and CDR2 SNTAGT. The germline V and J ends were trimmed by 4 bases and 1 base, with 7 bases remaining between them. The PCR made use of 60 Vbeta and 13 Jbeta primers. How the authors handled the data: Later work found 80 million to 85 million unique TCR beta chains, with about 10 million shared. Clones were sequenced by immunoSEQ multiplex PCR, and TCRdb holds only the in-frame ones, with some missing. V and J calls and clone size come straight from that table; D and trimming were deduced from the DNA. The data show about 120,000 clones, with 75% seen just once and 2.5% to 3.5% held by the top ten. This clone was counted only a few times. Its antigen is not known.

Sequencing was performed on PBMCs. The chain links TRBV6-4 to TRBJ1-4; D remains unclear. The sequence was collected from a middle-aged woman in good health and CMV-seropositive. The chain's CDR3 is CASSARVTNEKLFF. The CDR3 region has the DNA TGTGCCAGCAGTGCACGGGTAACTAATGAAAAACTGTTTTTT.